This is a list of T cell receptor beta chains from one sample in a study of CD8 T cells in ankylosing spondylitis. TCRdb reprocessed the 5' RACE reads with MiXCR, giving one entry per CDR3 protein. This sample has about 500,000 distinct CDR3 sequences, with approximately 11% found just once. Sequences were obtained from blood, either unsorted or a sorted T cell fraction (not recorded which). The origin of the receptors is a male donor with ankylosing spondylitis. Each CDR3 is given with its conserved first and last residue. A D gene is named only where the DNA matches it firmly. Clone size appears in some rows only: once, few, many, or a class for an expanded clone.

abundance: NA; j_gene: TRBJ2-3; v_gene: TRBV29-1; d_gene: NA; CDR3aa: CSVELGTDTQYF; CDR3nt: TGCAGCGTTGAACTCGGCACAGATACGCAGTATTTT
abundance: NA; j_gene: TRBJ2-3; v_gene: TRBV6-4; d_gene: NA; CDR3aa: CASSDSAGWGTDTQYF; CDR3nt: TGTGCCAGCAGTGACTCGGCGGGTTGGGGCACAGATACGCAGTATTTT
abundance: few; j_gene: TRBJ2-6; v_gene: TRBV7-9; d_gene: NA; CDR3aa: CASSLEFSGANVLTF; CDR3nt: TGTGCCAGCAGCTTAGAGTTCTCTGGGGCCAACGTCCTGACTTTC
abundance: NA; j_gene: TRBJ2-1; v_gene: TRBV5-1; d_gene: TRBD2; CDR3aa: CASHKREGRNEQFF; CDR3nt: TGCGCCAGTCACAAGCGGGAGGGCCGGAATGAGCAGTTCTTC
abundance: NA; j_gene: TRBJ2-2; v_gene: TRBV20-1; d_gene: TRBD2; CDR3aa: CSALSGRVTGELFF; CDR3nt: TGCAGTGCCTTGAGCGGGAGGGTGACCGGGGAGCTGTTTTTT
abundance: many; j_gene: TRBJ2-7; v_gene: TRBV7-2; d_gene: NA; CDR3aa: CASSLEFATSSYEQYF; CDR3nt: TGTGCCAGCAGCTTAGAGTTTGCGACAAGCTCCTACGAGCAGTACTTC
abundance: few; j_gene: TRBJ2-5; v_gene: TRBV9; d_gene: NA; CDR3aa: CASSVVDREETQYF; CDR3nt: TGTGCCAGCAGCGTAGTAGACAGAGAAGAGACCCAGTACTTC
abundance: NA; j_gene: TRBJ1-1; v_gene: TRBV11-2; d_gene: NA; CDR3aa: CASSLGKGNTEAFF; CDR3nt: TGTGCCAGCAGCTTAGGGAAAGGAAACACTGAAGCTTTCTTT
abundance: NA; j_gene: TRBJ2-1; v_gene: TRBV20-1; d_gene: NA; CDR3aa: CSARLRRGGRSYNEQFF; CDR3nt: TGCAGTGCTAGGCTCCGTCGAGGGGGGAGGTCCTACAATGAGCAGTTCTTC
abundance: many; j_gene: TRBJ2-2; v_gene: TRBV10-3; d_gene: TRBD1; CDR3aa: CAIGGQGNSGELFF; CDR3nt: TGTGCCATCGGAGGACAGGGGAATAGCGGGGAGCTGTTTTTT
abundance: NA; j_gene: TRBJ2-1; v_gene: TRBV19; d_gene: NA; CDR3aa: CASSTPGLSHEQFF; CDR3nt: TGTGCCAGTAGTACCCCGGGACTCTCCCATGAGCAGTTCTTC
abundance: many; j_gene: TRBJ2-1; v_gene: TRBV5-1; d_gene: TRBD1; CDR3aa: CASSSLGQGVKNEQFF; CDR3nt: TGCGCCAGCAGCTCGCTAGGACAGGGGGTTAAGAATGAGCAGTTCTTC
abundance: NA; j_gene: TRBJ1-4; v_gene: TRBV7-9; d_gene: TRBD1; CDR3aa: CASSPTHVQGAKLFF; CDR3nt: TGTGCCAGCAGCCCAACCCATGTCCAGGGGGCAAAACTGTTTTTT
abundance: many; j_gene: TRBJ2-4; v_gene: TRBV15; d_gene: TRBD1; CDR3aa: CATSRDPLQGAADIQYF; CDR3nt: TGTGCCACCAGCAGAGATCCCCTTCAGGGGGCAGCGGACATTCAGTACTTC
abundance: many; j_gene: TRBJ2-3; v_gene: TRBV24-1; d_gene: NA; CDR3aa: CATSWELADTQYF; CDR3nt: TGTGCCACCTCTTGGGAGCTGGCGGATACGCAGTATTTT
abundance: few; j_gene: TRBJ1-5; v_gene: TRBV20-1; d_gene: NA; CDR3aa: CSARDGRGFTGQPQHF; CDR3nt: TGCAGTGCTAGAGATGGCAGGGGATTTACGGGTCAGCCCCAGCATTTT
abundance: NA; j_gene: TRBJ2-1; v_gene: TRBV2; d_gene: TRBD2; CDR3aa: CASRGTSGMFTYNEQFF; CDR3nt: TGTGCCAGCAGGGGGACTAGCGGGATGTTTACCTACAATGAGCAGTTCTTC
abundance: NA; j_gene: TRBJ2-5; v_gene: TRBV5-1; d_gene: NA; CDR3aa: CASSLDAGTSQETQYF; CDR3nt: TGCGCCAGCAGCTTGGACGCGGGAACGAGCCAAGAGACCCAGTACTTC
abundance: NA; j_gene: TRBJ2-3; v_gene: TRBV11-2; d_gene: NA; CDR3aa: CASSRRQSTDTQYF; CDR3nt: TGTGCCAGCAGCCGAAGACAGAGCACAGATACGCAGTATTTT
abundance: NA; j_gene: TRBJ2-7; v_gene: TRBV20-1; d_gene: NA; CDR3aa: CSARAQGLSYEQYF; CDR3nt: TGCAGTGCTAGGGCACAGGGCCTCTCCTACGAGCAGTACTTC
abundance: few; j_gene: TRBJ2-1; v_gene: TRBV2; d_gene: TRBD1; CDR3aa: CASPQGALYNEQFF; CDR3nt: TGTGCCAGCCCTCAGGGGGCTCTCTACAATGAGCAGTTCTTC
abundance: few; j_gene: TRBJ2-3; v_gene: TRBV24-1; d_gene: TRBD1; CDR3aa: CATSDPGQPSTDTQYF; CDR3nt: TGTGCCACCAGTGATCCGGGACAGCCTAGCACAGATACGCAGTATTTT
abundance: many; j_gene: TRBJ2-5; v_gene: TRBV12-3/TRBV12-4; d_gene: NA; CDR3aa: CASGPGSTQYF; CDR3nt: TGTGCCAGCGGCCCAGGGTCTACCCAGTACTTC
abundance: few; j_gene: TRBJ1-5; v_gene: TRBV29-1; d_gene: NA; CDR3aa: CSVGRGVNQPQHF; CDR3nt: TGCAGCGTTGGACGAGGGGTCAATCAGCCCCAGCATTTT
abundance: NA; j_gene: TRBJ1-1; v_gene: TRBV29-1; d_gene: NA; CDR3aa: CSDIPGMNTEAFF; CDR3nt: TGCAGCGATATACCGGGAATGAACACTGAAGCTTTCTTT
abundance: NA; j_gene: TRBJ2-7; v_gene: TRBV20-1; d_gene: NA; CDR3aa: CSARYTEISYEQYF; CDR3nt: TGCAGTGCTAGATATACAGAGATCTCCTACGAGCAGTACTTC
abundance: NA; j_gene: TRBJ2-2; v_gene: TRBV5-1; d_gene: NA; CDR3aa: CASSPQGGNTGELFF; CDR3nt: TGCGCCAGCAGTCCTCAGGGGGGGAACACCGGGGAGCTGTTTTTT
abundance: NA; j_gene: TRBJ2-1; v_gene: TRBV9; d_gene: TRBD2; CDR3aa: CASSVAGGPSYNEQFF; CDR3nt: TGTGCCAGCAGCGTAGCGGGAGGGCCCTCCTACAATGAGCAGTTCTTC
abundance: NA; j_gene: TRBJ1-4; v_gene: TRBV13; d_gene: NA; CDR3aa: CASSLQAATNEKLFF; CDR3nt: TGTGCCAGCAGCTTACAGGCAGCAACTAATGAAAAACTGTTTTTT
abundance: few; j_gene: TRBJ2-5; v_gene: TRBV5-1; d_gene: TRBD2; CDR3aa: CASSLGLAGGIVQETQYF; CDR3nt: TGCGCCAGCAGCCTAGGACTAGCGGGAGGTATCGTCCAAGAGACCCAGTACTTC
abundance: NA; j_gene: TRBJ2-2; v_gene: TRBV3-1; d_gene: TRBD2; CDR3aa: CASSQGVRLAGGPYTGELFF; CDR3nt: TGTGCCAGCAGCCAGGGGGTGAGGCTAGCGGGAGGGCCGTACACCGGGGAGCTGTTTTTT
abundance: NA; j_gene: TRBJ2-7; v_gene: TRBV7-6; d_gene: NA; CDR3aa: CASSLAISPYEQYF; CDR3nt: TGTGCCAGCAGCCTAGCCATATCTCCCTACGAGCAGTACTTC
abundance: many; j_gene: TRBJ1-2; v_gene: TRBV3-1; d_gene: NA; CDR3aa: CASSLSKTVNYGYTF; CDR3nt: TGTGCCAGCAGCCTTTCAAAGACGGTTAACTATGGCTACACCTTC
abundance: few; j_gene: TRBJ2-1; v_gene: TRBV21-1; d_gene: NA; CDR3aa: CASSKGLAGEDEQFF; CDR3nt: TGTGCCAGCAGCAAAGGACTAGCGGGAGAGGATGAGCAGTTCTTC
abundance: many; j_gene: TRBJ2-1; v_gene: TRBV20-1; d_gene: TRBD2; CDR3aa: CSASGTSSYNEQFF; CDR3nt: TGCAGTGCTTCCGGGACTAGCTCCTACAATGAGCAGTTCTTC
abundance: few; j_gene: TRBJ2-1; v_gene: TRBV20-1; d_gene: NA; CDR3aa: CSASRGPLNNEQFF; CDR3nt: TGCAGTGCTAGCCGCGGACCGCTAAACAATGAGCAGTTCTTC
abundance: NA; j_gene: TRBJ2-1; v_gene: TRBV10-3; d_gene: TRBD1; CDR3aa: CAIRERGQGRDEQFF; CDR3nt: TGTGCCATCAGAGAGCGGGGACAGGGCCGCGATGAGCAGTTCTTC
abundance: NA; j_gene: TRBJ2-2; v_gene: TRBV24-1; d_gene: NA; CDR3aa: CATSDLHTGELFF; CDR3nt: TGTGCCACCAGTGATTTGCATACCGGGGAGCTGTTTTTT
abundance: many; j_gene: TRBJ1-2; v_gene: TRBV5-1; d_gene: NA; CDR3aa: CASSWAVSNYGYTF; CDR3nt: TGCGCCAGCAGTTGGGCAGTGTCTAACTATGGCTACACCTTC
abundance: NA; j_gene: TRBJ1-1; v_gene: TRBV6-1; d_gene: NA; CDR3aa: CASSERGRNTEAFF; CDR3nt: TGTGCCAGCAGTGAAAGGGGCAGGAACACTGAAGCTTTCTTT
abundance: NA; j_gene: TRBJ2-2; v_gene: TRBV19; d_gene: NA; CDR3aa: CASSSRKTGTGELFF; CDR3nt: TGTGCCAGTAGTAGTCGGAAAACTGGCACCGGGGAGCTGTTTTTT
abundance: NA; j_gene: TRBJ1-2; v_gene: TRBV4-1; d_gene: NA; CDR3aa: CASSQDWGPQAIF; CDR3nt: TGCGCCAGCAGCCAAGACTGGGGGCCCCAAGCTATATTC
abundance: few; j_gene: TRBJ2-1; v_gene: TRBV4-2; d_gene: TRBD2; CDR3aa: CASSQASGSQHEQFF; CDR3nt: TGTGCCAGCAGCCAAGCTAGCGGGTCTCAACATGAGCAGTTCTTC
abundance: many; j_gene: TRBJ2-1; v_gene: TRBV10-2; d_gene: TRBD2; CDR3aa: CASRGLAGISYNEQFF; CDR3nt: TGCGCCAGCAGGGGACTAGCGGGAATCTCCTACAATGAGCAGTTCTTC
abundance: few; j_gene: TRBJ2-1; v_gene: TRBV11-2; d_gene: NA; CDR3aa: CASSLGFGREQFF; CDR3nt: TGTGCCAGCAGCTTAGGTTTCGGACGCGAGCAGTTCTTC
abundance: NA; j_gene: TRBJ1-1; v_gene: TRBV7-9; d_gene: NA; CDR3aa: CASSLVTGATEAFF; CDR3nt: TGTGCCAGCAGCCTAGTCACCGGGGCCACTGAAGCTTTCTTT
abundance: many; j_gene: TRBJ2-1; v_gene: TRBV6-1; d_gene: NA; CDR3aa: CASSEVGVSYNEQFF; CDR3nt: TGTGCCAGCAGTGAAGTCGGGGTCTCCTACAATGAGCAGTTCTTC
abundance: few; j_gene: TRBJ1-2; v_gene: TRBV28; d_gene: NA; CDR3aa: CASSGQTGFNYGYTF; CDR3nt: TGTGCCAGCAGTGGACAGACAGGATTTAACTATGGCTACACCTTC